This T cell receptor beta chain originates from a study of blood T cell repertoires in COVID-19. Study details: COVID-19 samples, acute and convalescent, were from the United States, Italy and Spain.

Trimming took off 3 bases at V and 6 bases at J, with 11 bases between the two ends. The V gene's germline CDR1 is SQVTM and CDR2 ANQGSEA. The CDR3 totals 13 residues. Authors' methods: Nucleated cell counts were estimated from reference gene primer amplification. Generated by immunoSEQ multiplex PCR, the TCRdb table keeps only in-frame clones and is missing some. D and trimming come from the DNA, and the V and J calls and clone size come from that table. This sample yields some 270,000 clones, of which 70% to 90% are seen a single time; 0.7% to 1% belongs to the top ten. It was during active infection that Seattle patients were enrolled and then longitudinally followed.

The J gene is TRBJ2-2, the V gene TRBV29-1, with D possibly matching TRBD2 (5 bases). Specimen: peripheral blood. The sequence derives from a human donor with COVID-19, enrolled during active disease. The donor label of this sample is uncertain. The CDR3 sequence: CSVDRGGAGELFF. DNA of the CDR3: TGCAGCGTTGATAGAGGAGGCGCCGGGGAGCTGTTTTTT.